A selection of T cell receptor beta chains follows, all from one sample in a study of early stage breast cancer tumors. Method: immunoSEQ multiplex PCR; TCRdb's copy keeps in-frame clones and lacks some. The sample shows approximately 39,000 clones, around 70% of them seen only once. Source material: blood. The source is a person between 60 and 70 years old with breast cancer. Each CDR3 is given with its conserved first and last residue. D genes are given only for firm matches. The size field is filled for only some rows; it gives once, few, many or a size class.

d_gene	v_gene	abundance	j_gene	CDR3aa	CDR3nt
.	TRBV7-9	few	TRBJ1-1	CASSRGGNTEAFF	TGTGCCAGCTCCCGGGGTGGGAACACTGAAGCTTTCTTT
.	TRBV5-4	.	TRBJ1-5	CVSSLYGQPQHF	TGTGTCAGCAGCTTGTATGGTCAGCCCCAGCATTTT
TRBD2	TRBV2	once	TRBJ2-5	CASSVPGIAGGSRKNF	TGTGCCAGCAGTGTCCCGGGTATAGCGGGGGGGAGCCGCAAGAACTTC
.	TRBV11-1	.	TRBJ2-3	CASSLAKTGTDTQYF	TGTGCCAGCAGCTTAGCGAAGACAGGCACAGATACGCAGTATTTT
TRBD2	TRBV6-4	few	TRBJ2-1	CASSFKASGMDEQFF	TGTGCCTCCTCGTTCAAGGCTAGCGGGATGGATGAGCAGTTCTTC
.	TRBV11-3	.	TRBJ2-7	CASSLRVGEQYF	TGTGCCAGCAGCTTAAGGGTCGGGGAGCAGTACTTC
TRBD2	TRBV7-9	.	TRBJ2-1	CASTPGLAGGRNEQFF	TGTGCCAGCACCCCGGGACTAGCGGGGGGGCGGAATGAGCAGTTCTTC
TRBD2	TRBV27	.	TRBJ2-5	CASSSLLTSGAKTQYF	TGTGCCAGCAGTTCTCTGCTAACTAGCGGGGCGAAGACCCAGTACTTC
.	TRBV29-1	.	TRBJ2-1	CSVVKGGTSSYNEQFF	TGCAGCGTAGTAAAGGGGGGGACAAGCTCCTACAATGAGCAGTTCTTC
.	TRBV7-2	.	TRBJ1-4	CASSSQQGSGGEKLFF	TGTGCCAGCAGCTCCCAGCAGGGGAGTGGTGGTGAAAAACTGTTTTTT
.	TRBV6-1	.	TRBJ2-7	CASSERWVGPYEQYF	TGTGCCAGCAGTGAACGTTGGGTAGGACCCTACGAGCAGTACTTC